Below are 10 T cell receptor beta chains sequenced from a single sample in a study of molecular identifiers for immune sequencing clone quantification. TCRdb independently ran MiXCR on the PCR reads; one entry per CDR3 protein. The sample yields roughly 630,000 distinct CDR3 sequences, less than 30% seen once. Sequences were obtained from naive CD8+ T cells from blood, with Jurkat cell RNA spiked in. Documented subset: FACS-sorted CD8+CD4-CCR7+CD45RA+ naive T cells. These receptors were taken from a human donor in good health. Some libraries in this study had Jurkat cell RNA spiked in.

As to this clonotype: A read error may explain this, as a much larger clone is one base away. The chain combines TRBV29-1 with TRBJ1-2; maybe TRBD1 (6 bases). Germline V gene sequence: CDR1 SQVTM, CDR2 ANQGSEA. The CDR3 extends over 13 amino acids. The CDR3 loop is CCVETGRNYGYTF. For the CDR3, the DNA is TGCTGCGTTGAAACAGGGAGGAACTATGGCTACACCTTC.

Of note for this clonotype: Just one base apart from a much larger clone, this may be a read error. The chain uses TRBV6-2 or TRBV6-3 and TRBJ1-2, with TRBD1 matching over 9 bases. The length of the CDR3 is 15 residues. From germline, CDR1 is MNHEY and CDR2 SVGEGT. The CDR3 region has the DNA TGTGCCAGCAGAACACAGGGGGCGCGAGACTATGGCTACCCCTTC. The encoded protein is CASRTQGARDYGYPF.

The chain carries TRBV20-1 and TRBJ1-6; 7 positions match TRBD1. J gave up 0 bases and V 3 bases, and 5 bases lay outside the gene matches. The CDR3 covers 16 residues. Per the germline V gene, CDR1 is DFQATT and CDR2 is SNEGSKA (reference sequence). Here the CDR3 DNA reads TGCAGTGCTAGGCGGGACAGCAGCTCCTATAATTCACCCCTCCACTTT. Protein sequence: CSARRDSSSYNSPLHF.

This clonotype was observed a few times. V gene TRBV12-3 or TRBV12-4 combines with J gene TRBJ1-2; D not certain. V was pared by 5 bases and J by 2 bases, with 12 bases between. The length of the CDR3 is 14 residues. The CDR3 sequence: CASSVRPPNYGYTF. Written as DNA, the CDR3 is TGTGCCAGCAGTGTTAGACCGCCGAACTATGGCTACACCTTC.

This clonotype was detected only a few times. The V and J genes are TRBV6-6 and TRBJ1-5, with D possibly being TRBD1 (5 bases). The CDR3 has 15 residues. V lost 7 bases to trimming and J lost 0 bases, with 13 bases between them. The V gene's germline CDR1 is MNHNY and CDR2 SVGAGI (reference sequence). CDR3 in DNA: TGTGCCAGCACCATGACAGTTGTTAGCAATCAGCCCCAGCATTTT. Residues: CASTMTVVSNQPQHF.

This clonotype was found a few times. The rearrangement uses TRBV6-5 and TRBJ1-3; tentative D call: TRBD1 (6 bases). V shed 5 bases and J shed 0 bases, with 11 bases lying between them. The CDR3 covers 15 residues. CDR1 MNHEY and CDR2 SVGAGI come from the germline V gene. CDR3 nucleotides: TGTGCCAGCAGTACGACAGGCATCTCTGGAAACACCATATATTTT. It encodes CASSTTGISGNTIYF.

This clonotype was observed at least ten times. Here the CDR3 reads CSARGGQGENEQYF. CDR3 coding DNA: TGCAGTGCTAGAGGGGGACAGGGTGAGAACGAGCAGTACTTC. The rearrangement uses TRBV20-1 and TRBJ2-7; 9 positions agree with TRBD1. The V gene end was trimmed by 1 base and the J gene end by 5 bases; junction bases not matched to a gene: 6. Germline loops: CDR1 DFQATT, CDR2 SNEGSKA (reference sequence). The CDR3 has 14 amino acids.

The CDR3: CASSPRLAGELYTQYF. The CDR3 DNA is TGTGCCAGCAGCCCGAGACTAGCGGGAGAGCTTTATACGCAGTATTTT. The chain has TRBV7-9 and TRBJ2-3, with 12 bases lining up with TRBD2. J gave up 7 bases and V 5 bases, and 10 bases lay outside the gene matches. The V gene's germline CDR1 is SEHNR and CDR2 FQNEAQ (reference sequence). The CDR3 sequence is 16 residues long.

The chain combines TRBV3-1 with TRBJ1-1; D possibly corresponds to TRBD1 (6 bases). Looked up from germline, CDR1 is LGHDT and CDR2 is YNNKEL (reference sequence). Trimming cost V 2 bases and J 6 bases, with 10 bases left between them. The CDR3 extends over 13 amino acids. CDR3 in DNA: TGTGCCAGCAGCCAAACCGGGACACCTGAAGCTTTCTTT. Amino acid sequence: CASSQTGTPEAFF.

As DNA, the CDR3 is TGTGCCAGCAGTTTATTTGATGAGTCCGGTACGCAGTATTTT. The encoded protein is CASSLFDESGTQYF. The gene calls are TRBV28 and TRBJ2-3; no firm D call. The length of the CDR3 is 14 residues. V lost 1 base and J lost 8, with 13 bases in between. CDR1 and CDR2 from the germline V gene are MDHEN and SYDVKM.